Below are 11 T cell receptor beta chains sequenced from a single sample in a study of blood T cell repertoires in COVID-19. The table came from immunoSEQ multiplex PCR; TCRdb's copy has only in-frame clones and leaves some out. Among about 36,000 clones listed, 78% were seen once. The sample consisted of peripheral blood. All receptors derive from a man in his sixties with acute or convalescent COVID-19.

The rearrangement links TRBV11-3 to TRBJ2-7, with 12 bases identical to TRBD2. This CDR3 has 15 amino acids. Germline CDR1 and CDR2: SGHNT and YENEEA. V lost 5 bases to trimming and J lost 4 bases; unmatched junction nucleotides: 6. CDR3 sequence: CASSTGTSGSYEQYF. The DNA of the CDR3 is TGTGCCAGCAGCACGGGGACTAGCGGGTCGTACGAGCAGTACTTC. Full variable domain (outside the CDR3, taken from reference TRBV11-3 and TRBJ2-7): EAGVVQSPRYKIIEKKQPVAFWCNPISGHNTLYWYLQNLGQGPELLIRYENEEAVDDSQLPKDRFSAERLKGVDSTLKIQPAELGDSAVYLCASSTGTSGSYEQYFGPGTRLTVT.

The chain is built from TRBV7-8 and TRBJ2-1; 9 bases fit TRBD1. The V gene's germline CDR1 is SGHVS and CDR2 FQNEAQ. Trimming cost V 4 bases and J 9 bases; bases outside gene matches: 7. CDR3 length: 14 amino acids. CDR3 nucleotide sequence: TGTGCCAGCAGCTCAAAAACAGGGGGCCCTGAGCAGTTCTTC. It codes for CASSSKTGGPEQFF.

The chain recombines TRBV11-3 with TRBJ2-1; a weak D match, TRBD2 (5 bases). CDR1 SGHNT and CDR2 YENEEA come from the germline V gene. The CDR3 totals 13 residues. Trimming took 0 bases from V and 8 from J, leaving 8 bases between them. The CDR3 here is CASSLEEVDEQFF. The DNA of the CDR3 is TGTGCCAGCAGCTTAGAGGAGGTGGATGAGCAGTTCTTC.

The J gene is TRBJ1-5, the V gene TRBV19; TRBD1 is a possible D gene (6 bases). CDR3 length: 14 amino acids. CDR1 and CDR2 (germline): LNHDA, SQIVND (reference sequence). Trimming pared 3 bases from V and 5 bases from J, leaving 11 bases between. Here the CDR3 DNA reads TGTGCCAGTAGTATCGACAGGTCTTATCAGCCCCAGCATTTT. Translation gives CASSIDRSYQPQHF.

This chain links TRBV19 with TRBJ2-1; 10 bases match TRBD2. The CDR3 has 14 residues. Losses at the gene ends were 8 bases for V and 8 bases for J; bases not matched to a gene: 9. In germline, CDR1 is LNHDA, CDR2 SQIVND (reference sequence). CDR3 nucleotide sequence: TGTGCCAGTCGCAGGACTAGCGGTTCCTATGAGCAGTTCTTC. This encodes CASRRTSGSYEQFF.

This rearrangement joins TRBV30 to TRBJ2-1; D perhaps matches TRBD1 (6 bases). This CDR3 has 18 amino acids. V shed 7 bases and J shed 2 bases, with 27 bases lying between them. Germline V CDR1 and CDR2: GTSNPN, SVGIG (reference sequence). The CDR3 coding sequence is TGTGCCTTCCTCCCTCAGGGCCTCACAGGGTCAGCCTACAATGAGCAGTTCTTC. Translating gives CAFLPQGLTGSAYNEQFF.

The CDR3 spells CASSSLAGGPQDTQYF. CDR3 sequence (DNA): TGCGCCAGCAGCTCACTAGCGGGAGGGCCTCAAGATACGCAGTATTTT. This sequence joins TRBV5-1 and TRBJ2-3; 13 nucleotides agree with TRBD2. The length of the CDR3 is 16 residues. Trimming removed 3 bases from V and 5 bases from J; junction bases left unmatched: 6. Germline-derived CDR1 and CDR2 are SGHRS and YFSETQ.

DNA for the CDR3: TGTGCCAGCAGTGAAAGGGACAGGGGGCATAGGGGCTACACCTTC. Translation gives CASSERDRGHRGYTF. The J gene is TRBJ1-2, the V gene TRBV6-1, with 12 positions matching TRBD1. The V gene's germline CDR1 is MNHNS and CDR2 SASEGT. V lost 2 bases and J lost 8; bases outside the gene matches: 6. CDR3 size: 15 residues.

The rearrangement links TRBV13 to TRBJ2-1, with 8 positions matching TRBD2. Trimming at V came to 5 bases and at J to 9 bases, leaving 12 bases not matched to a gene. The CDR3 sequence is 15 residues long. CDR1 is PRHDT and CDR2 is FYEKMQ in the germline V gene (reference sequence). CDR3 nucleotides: TGTGCCAGCAGCCCGCACTCGACTAGCGCTGTTGAGCAGTTCTTC. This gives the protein CASSPHSTSAVEQFF.

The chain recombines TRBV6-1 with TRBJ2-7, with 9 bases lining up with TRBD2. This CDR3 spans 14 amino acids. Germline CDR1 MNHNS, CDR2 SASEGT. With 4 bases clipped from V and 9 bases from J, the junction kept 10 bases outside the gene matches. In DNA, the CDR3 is TGTGCCAGCAGTGTAGCGGGAGCGGCATTGGGGCAGTACTTC. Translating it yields CASSVAGAALGQYF.

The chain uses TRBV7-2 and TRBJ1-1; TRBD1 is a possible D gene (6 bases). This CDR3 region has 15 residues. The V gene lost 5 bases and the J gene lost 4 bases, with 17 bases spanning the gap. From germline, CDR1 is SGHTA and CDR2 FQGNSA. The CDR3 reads CASSTTRGDGTEAFF. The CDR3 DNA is TGTGCCAGCAGCACTACCAGGGGAGACGGCACTGAAGCTTTCTTT.